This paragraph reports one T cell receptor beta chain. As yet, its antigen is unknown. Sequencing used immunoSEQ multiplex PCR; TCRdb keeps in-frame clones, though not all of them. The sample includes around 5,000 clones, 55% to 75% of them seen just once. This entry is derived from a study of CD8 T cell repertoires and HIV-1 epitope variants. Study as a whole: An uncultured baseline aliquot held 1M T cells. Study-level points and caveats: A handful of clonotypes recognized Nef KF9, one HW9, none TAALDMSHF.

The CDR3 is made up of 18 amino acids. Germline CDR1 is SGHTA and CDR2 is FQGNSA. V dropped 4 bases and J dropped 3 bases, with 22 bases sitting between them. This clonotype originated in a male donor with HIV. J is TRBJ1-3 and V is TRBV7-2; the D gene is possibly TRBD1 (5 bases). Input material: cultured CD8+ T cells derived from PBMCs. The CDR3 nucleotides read TGTGCCAGCAGCTCAACCGCCGGGGGGGGTACAGGTGGAAACACCATATATTTT. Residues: CASSSTAGGGTGGNTIYF. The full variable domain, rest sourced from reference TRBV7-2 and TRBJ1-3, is GAGVSQSPSNKVTEKGKDVELRCDPISGHTALYWYRQSLGQGLEFLIYFQGNSAPDKSGLPSDRFSAERTGGSVSTLTIQRTQQEDSAVYLCASSSTAGGGTGGNTIYFGEGSWLTVV.